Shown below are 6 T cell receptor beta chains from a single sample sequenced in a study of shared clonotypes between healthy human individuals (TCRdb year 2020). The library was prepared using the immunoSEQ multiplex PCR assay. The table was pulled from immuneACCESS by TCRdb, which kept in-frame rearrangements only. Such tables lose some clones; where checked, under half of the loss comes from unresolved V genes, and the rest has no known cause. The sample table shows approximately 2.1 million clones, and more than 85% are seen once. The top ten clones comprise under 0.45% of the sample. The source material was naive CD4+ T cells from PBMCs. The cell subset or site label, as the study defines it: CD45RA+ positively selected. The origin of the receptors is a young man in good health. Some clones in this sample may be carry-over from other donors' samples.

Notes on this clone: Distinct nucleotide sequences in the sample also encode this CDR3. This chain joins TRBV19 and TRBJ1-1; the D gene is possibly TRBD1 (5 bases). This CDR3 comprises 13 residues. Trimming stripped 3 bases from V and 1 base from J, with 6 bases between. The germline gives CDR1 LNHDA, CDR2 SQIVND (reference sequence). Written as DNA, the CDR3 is TGTGCCAGTAGTATTACAGGGAACACTGAAGCTTTCTTT. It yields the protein CASSITGNTEAFF.

The CDR3 region has the DNA TGTGCCAGCAGCCCGGGACTGTACACAGATACGCAGTATTTT. Translating gives CASSPGLYTDTQYF. This chain joins TRBV28 and TRBJ2-3, with a tentative D call TRBD2 (6 bases). Germline-derived CDR1 and CDR2 are MDHEN and SYDVKM. The CDR3 consists of 14 residues. V was trimmed by 6 bases and J by 2 bases, leaving 12 bases between them.

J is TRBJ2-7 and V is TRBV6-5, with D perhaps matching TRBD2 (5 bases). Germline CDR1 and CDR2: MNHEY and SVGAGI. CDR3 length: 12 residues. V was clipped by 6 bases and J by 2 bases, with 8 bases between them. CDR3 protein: CASSTGTYEQYF. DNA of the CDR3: TGTGCCAGCAGCACCGGGACCTACGAGCAGTACTTC.

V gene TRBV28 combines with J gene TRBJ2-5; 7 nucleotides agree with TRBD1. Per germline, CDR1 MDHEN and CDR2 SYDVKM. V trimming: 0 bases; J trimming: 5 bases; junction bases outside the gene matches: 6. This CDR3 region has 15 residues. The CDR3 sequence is CASSLWAGGGETQYF. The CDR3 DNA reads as TGTGCCAGCAGTTTATGGGCAGGGGGTGGGGAGACCCAGTACTTC.

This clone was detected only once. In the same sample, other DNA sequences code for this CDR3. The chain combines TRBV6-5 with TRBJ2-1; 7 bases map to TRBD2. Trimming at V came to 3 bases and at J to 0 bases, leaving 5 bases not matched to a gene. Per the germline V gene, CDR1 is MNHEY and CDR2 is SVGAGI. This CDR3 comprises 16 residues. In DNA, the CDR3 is TGTGCCAGCAGTTATTCTAGCGGCAGCTCCTACAATGAGCAGTTCTTC. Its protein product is CASSYSSGSSYNEQFF.

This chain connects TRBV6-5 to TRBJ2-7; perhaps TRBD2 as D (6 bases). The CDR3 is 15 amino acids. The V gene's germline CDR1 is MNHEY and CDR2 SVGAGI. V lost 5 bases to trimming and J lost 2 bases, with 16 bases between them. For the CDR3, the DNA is TGTGCCAGCAGTCCGGCAGCGGGTTCAACCTACGAGCAGTACTTC. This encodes CASSPAAGSTYEQYF.